This T cell receptor beta chain is from a study of T cell responses to AZD1222 COVID-19 vaccine. Findings and caveats of the study: Scientists sampled the repertoires only once the peak T cell response had passed.

TCRdb's table, derived via immunoSEQ multiplex PCR, lists solely in-frame clones and lacks some. The sample contains 150,000 to 170,000 clones, about nine tenths of which appear only once. Comments on this clone: The target antigen is unknown.

Looked up from germline, CDR1 is SGDLS and CDR2 is YYNGEE. This CDR3 has 15 amino acids. V lost 7 bases and J 3 bases, leaving 20 bases between the germline ends. The sequence derives from an adult in good health. This chain connects TRBV9 to TRBJ2-7; perhaps D is TRBD1 or TRBD2 (5 bases each). Sequencing was performed on peripheral blood, taken on day 0 of AZD1222 vaccination. Here the CDR3 reads CASSRGGDSVYEQYF. CDR3 DNA sequence: TGTGCCAGCTCGCGTGGAGGAGACAGTGTCTACGAGCAGTACTTC.